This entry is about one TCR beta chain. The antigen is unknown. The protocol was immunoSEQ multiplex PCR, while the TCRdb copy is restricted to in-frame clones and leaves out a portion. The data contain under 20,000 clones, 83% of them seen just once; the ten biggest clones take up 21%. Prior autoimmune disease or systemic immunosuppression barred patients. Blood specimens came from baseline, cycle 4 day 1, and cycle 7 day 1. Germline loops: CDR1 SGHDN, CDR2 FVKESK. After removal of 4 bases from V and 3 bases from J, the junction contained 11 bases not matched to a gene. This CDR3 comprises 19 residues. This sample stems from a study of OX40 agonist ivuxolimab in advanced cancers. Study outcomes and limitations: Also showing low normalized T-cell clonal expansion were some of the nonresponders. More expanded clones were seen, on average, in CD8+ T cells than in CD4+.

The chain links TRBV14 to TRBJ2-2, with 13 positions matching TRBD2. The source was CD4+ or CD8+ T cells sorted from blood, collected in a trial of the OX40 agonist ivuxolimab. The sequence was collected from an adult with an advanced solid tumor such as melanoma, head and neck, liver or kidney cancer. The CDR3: CASSLGRTSGGPDTGELFF. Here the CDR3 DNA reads TGTGCCAGCAGCCTGGGCCGGACTAGCGGGGGCCCCGACACCGGGGAGCTGTTTTTT.